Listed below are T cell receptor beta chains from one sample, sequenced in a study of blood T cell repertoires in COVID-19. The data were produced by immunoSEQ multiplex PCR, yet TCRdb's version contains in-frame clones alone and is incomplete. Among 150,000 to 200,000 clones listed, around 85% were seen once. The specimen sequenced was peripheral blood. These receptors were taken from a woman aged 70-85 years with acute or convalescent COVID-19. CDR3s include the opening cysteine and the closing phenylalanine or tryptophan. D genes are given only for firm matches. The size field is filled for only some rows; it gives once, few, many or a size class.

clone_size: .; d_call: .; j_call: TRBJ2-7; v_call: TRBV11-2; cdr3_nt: TGTGCCAGCAGCTCATTTCCTAGGACTGACTACGAGCAGTACTTC; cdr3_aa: CASSSFPRTDYEQYF
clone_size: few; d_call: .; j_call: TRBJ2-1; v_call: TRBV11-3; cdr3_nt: TGTGCCAGCAGCCTGGCGAGGGGGTACAATGAGCAGTTCTTC; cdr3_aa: CASSLARGYNEQFF
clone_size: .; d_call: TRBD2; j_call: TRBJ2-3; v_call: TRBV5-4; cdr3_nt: TGTGCCAGCAGCTTGGTGGTACTAGCGGGAGGGACAGATACGCAGTATTTT; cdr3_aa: CASSLVVLAGGTDTQYF
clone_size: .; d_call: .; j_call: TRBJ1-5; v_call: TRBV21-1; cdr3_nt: TGTGCCAGCAGCAACGAGGACAGGAGCCCTCGAGGGCCCCAGCATTTT; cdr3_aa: CASSNEDRSPRGPQHF
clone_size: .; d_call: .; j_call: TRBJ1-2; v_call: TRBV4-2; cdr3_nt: TGTGCCAGCAGCCAAGAAATTCGGGGAAGTGGTGGCTACACCTTC; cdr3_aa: CASSQEIRGSGGYTF
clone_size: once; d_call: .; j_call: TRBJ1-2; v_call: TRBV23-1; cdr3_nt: TGCGCCAGCAGCGTTGGGGGGACCCCCTATGGCTACACCTTC; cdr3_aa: CASSVGGTPYGYTF
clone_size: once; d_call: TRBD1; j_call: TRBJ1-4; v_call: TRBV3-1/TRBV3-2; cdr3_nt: TGTGCCAGCAGCCACCGACAGGGAGAACTGTTTTTT; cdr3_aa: CASSHRQGELFF
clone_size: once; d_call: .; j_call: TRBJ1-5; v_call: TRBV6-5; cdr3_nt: TGTGCCAGCAGTCCCATTAGCAATCAGCCCCAGCATTTT; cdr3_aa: CASSPISNQPQHF
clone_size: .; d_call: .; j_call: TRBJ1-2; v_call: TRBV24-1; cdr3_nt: TGTGCCACCAGTGATGGGACTACGACCCGGGGCTATGGCTACACCTTC; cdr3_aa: CATSDGTTTRGYGYTF
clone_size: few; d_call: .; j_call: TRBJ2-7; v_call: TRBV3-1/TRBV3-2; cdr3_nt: TGTGCCAGCAGCCCAGCCCAACAGGTGACGTCCCTCTACGAGCAGTACTTC; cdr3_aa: CASSPAQQVTSLYEQYF
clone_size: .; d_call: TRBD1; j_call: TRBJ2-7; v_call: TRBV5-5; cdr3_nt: TGTGCCAGCAGCCTATCAGGGGGCTACGAGCAGTACTTC; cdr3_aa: CASSLSGGYEQYF
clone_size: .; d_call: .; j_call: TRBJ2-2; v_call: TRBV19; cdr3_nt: TGTGCCAGTAGTCGCGGTGGGTACTCCCGGGAGCTGTTTTTT; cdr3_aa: CASSRGGYSRELFF
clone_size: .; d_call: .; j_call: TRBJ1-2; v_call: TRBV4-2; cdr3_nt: TGTGCCAGCAGCCAAGAAAGGCAGGGATCCTATGGCTACACCTTC; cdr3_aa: CASSQERQGSYGYTF
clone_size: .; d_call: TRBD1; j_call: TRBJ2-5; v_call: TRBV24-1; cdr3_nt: TGTGCCACCAGTGACTCTGGGACAGGGGGCGGAGAGACCCAGTACTTC; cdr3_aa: CATSDSGTGGGETQYF
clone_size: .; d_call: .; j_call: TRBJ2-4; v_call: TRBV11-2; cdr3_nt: TGTGCCAGCAGCCAGGTGTCGGGAGTAGCCAAAAACATTCAGTACTTC; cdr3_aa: CASSQVSGVAKNIQYF
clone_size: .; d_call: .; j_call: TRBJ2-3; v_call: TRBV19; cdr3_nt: TGTGCCACTCGGGAATCTAGCACAGATACGCAGTATTTT; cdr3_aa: CATRESSTDTQYF
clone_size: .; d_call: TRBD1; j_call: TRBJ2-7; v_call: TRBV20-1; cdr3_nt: TGCAGTGCTAGTAGTGCAGGGGGTTTCTACGAGCAGTACTTC; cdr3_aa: CSASSAGGFYEQYF
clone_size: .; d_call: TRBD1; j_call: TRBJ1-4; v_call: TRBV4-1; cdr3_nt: TGCGCCAGCAGCACAACCCGAACAGGGGGGGGTGAAAAACTGTTTTTT; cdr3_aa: CASSTTRTGGGEKLFF
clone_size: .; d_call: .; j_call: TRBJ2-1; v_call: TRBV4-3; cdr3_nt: TGCGCCAGCAGCCAAGACACCCAGGGAGGCTGGGCCAATGAGCAGTTCTTC; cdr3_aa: CASSQDTQGGWANEQFF
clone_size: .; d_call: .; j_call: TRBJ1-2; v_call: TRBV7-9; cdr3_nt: TGTGCCAGCAGCCCGGGGGGTTGGGGATACTATGGCTACACCTTC; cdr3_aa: CASSPGGWGYYGYTF
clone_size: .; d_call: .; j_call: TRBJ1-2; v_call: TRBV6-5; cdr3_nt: TGTGCCAGCAGTCCTATGCCGACTAACTATGGCTACACCTTC; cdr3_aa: CASSPMPTNYGYTF
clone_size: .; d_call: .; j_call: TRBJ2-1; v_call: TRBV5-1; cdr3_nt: TGCGCCAGCAGCTGGATAGGGTGGGAGAGCTCCTACAATGAGCAGTTCTTC; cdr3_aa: CASSWIGWESSYNEQFF
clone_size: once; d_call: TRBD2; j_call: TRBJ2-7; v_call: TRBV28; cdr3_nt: TGTGCCAGCTTTTCGGGGGGGACCGCAGGACGATACGAGCAGTACTTC; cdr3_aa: CASFSGGTAGRYEQYF
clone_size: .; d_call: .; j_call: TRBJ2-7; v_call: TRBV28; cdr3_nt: TGTGCCAGCAGTCCCCCGGGGACACCGTCCTACGAGCAGTACTTC; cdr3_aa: CASSPPGTPSYEQYF
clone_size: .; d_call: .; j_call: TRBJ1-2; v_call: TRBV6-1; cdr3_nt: TGTGCCAGCAGTGAAGTTGGCGGTGGAGACTATGGCTACACCTTC; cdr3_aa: CASSEVGGGDYGYTF
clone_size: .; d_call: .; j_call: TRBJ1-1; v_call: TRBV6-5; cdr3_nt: TGTGCCAGCAGTTCCAGGTCGCGGACAGCAAACACTGAAGCTTTCTTT; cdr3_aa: CASSSRSRTANTEAFF
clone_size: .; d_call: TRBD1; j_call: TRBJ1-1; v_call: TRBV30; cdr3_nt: TGTGCCTGGAGTGGTTCCAGGGGGGCACCGAACACTGAAGCTTTCTTT; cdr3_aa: CAWSGSRGAPNTEAFF
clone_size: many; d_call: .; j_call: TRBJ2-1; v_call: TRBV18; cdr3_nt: TGTGCCAGCTCACCCCTTCGATTTTCGGCGGATGAGCAGTTCTTC; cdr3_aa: CASSPLRFSADEQFF
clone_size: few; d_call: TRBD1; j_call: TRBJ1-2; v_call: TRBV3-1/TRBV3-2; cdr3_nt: TGTGCCAGCAGCCAAGTGAGACAGGGGGCTCGGTATGGCTACACCTTC; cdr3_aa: CASSQVRQGARYGYTF
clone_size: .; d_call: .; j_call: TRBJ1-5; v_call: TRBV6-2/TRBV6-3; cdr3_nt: TGTGCCAGCAGTCGGGCAGGGGCCCGCAATCAGCCCCAGCATTTT; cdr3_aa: CASSRAGARNQPQHF
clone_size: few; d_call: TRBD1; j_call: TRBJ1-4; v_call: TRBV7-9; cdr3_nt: TGTGCCAGCAGCGCGGGACAGGGAAGCGAAAAACTGTTTTTT; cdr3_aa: CASSAGQGSEKLFF
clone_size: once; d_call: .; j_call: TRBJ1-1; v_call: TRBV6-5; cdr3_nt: TGTGCCACCCTTCCCGACGGGGGGCTGAGAGCTTTCTTT; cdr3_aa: CATLPDGGLRAFF
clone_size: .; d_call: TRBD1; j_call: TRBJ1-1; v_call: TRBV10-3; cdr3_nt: TGTGCCATCAGTGCGATAGGGGGCGCGATGAACACTGAAGCTTTCTTT; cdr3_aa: CAISAIGGAMNTEAFF
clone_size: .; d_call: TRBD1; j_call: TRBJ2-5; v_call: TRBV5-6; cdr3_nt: TGTGCCAGCAGCAGGGACAGGGGGCGGCAGACCCAGTACTTC; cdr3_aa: CASSRDRGRQTQYF
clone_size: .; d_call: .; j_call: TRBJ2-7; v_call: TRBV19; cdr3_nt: TGTGCCAGTAGTATAGCTAGCGAATCCTACGAGCAGTACTTC; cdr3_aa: CASSIASESYEQYF
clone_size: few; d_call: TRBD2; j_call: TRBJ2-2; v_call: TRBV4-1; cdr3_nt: TGCGCCAGCAGCCAGCGACTAGCGGGGGATTCCGGGGAGCTGTTTTTT; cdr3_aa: CASSQRLAGDSGELFF
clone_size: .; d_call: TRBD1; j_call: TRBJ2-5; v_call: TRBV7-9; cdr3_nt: TGTGCCAGCAGTTACGGACAGGGACAAGAGACCCAGTACTTC; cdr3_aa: CASSYGQGQETQYF
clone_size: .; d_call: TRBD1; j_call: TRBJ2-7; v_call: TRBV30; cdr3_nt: TGTGCCTGGAACCTCCCAGGACAGGGCACTTTCCGAAACTTC; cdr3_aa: CAWNLPGQGTFRNF
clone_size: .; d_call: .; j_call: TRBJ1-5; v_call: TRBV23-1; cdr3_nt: TGCGCCAGCAGTCAATCGAACAGGAGCGTTTTGAATCAGCCCCAGCATTTT; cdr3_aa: CASSQSNRSVLNQPQHF
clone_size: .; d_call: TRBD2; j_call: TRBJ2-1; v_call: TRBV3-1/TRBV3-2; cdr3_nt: TGTGCCAGCAGCCAAGATCCCGGGACTACCTACTACAATGAGCAGTTCTTC; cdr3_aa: CASSQDPGTTYYNEQFF
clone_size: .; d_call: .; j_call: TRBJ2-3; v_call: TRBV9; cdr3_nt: TGTGCCAGCAGCGTAGGAGGAGGGAAGGATACGCAGTATTTT; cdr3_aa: CASSVGGGKDTQYF
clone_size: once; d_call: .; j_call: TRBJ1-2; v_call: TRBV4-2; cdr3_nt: TGTGCCAGCAGCCAAGAACAAGTTAACTATGGCTACACCTTC; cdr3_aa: CASSQEQVNYGYTF
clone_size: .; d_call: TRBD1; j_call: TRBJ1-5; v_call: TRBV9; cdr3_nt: TGTGCCAGCAGCCCCCAGGGACAGGGTGATCAGCCCCAGCATTTT; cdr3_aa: CASSPQGQGDQPQHF
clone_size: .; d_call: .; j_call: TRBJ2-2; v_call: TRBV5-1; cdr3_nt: TGCGCCAGCAGCTACCTGACTAGTAATCCCGGGGAGCTGTTTTTT; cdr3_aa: CASSYLTSNPGELFF
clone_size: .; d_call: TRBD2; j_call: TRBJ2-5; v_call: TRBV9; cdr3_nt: TGTGCCAGCAATGTAGCGGGAGTTACCCAAGAGACCCAGTACTTC; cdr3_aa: CASNVAGVTQETQYF
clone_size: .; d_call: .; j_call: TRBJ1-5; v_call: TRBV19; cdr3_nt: TGTGCCAGTAGTATAGCTTTGGCAGATTATAGCAATCAGCCCCAGCATTTT; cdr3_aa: CASSIALADYSNQPQHF
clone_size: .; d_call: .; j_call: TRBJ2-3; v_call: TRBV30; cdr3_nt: TGTGCCTGCGGGTCGGGGGGCCCGGGCACAGATACGCAGTATTTT; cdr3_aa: CACGSGGPGTDTQYF
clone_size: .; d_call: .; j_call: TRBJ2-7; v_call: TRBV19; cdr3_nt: TGTGCCAGTAGTATATCTGGAGGTGGCGAGCAGTACTTC; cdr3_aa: CASSISGGGEQYF
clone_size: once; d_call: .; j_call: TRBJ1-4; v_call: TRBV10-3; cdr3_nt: TGTGCCATCAGCTGGACAGATAATGAAAAACTGTTTTTT; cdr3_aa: CAISWTDNEKLFF
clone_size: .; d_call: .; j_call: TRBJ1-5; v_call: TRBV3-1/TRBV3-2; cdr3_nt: TGTGCCAGCAGCCAAGTGCAGGGGATACGGGCAAATCAGCCCCAGCATTTT; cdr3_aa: CASSQVQGIRANQPQHF
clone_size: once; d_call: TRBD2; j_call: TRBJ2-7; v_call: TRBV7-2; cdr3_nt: TGTGCCAGCAGCCCCTTCGTTCTTAATCCTACTAGCGGGGGGTACGAGCAGTACTTC; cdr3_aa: CASSPFVLNPTSGGYEQYF
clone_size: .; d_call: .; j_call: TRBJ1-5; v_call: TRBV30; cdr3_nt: TGTGCCTGGAGTGTCTCAACATTCGGGAGTCAGCCCCAGCATTTT; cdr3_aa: CAWSVSTFGSQPQHF
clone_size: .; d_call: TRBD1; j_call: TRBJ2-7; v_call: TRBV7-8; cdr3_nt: TGTGCCAGCAGCTTACTAGAGGGGGCCTCCTACGAGCAGTACTTC; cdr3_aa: CASSLLEGASYEQYF
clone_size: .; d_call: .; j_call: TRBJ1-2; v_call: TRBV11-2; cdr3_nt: TGTGCCAGCAGCTTTGGGGGGATCTATGGCTACACCTTC; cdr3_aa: CASSFGGIYGYTF
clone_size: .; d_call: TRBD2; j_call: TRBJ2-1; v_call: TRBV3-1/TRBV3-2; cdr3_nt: TGTGCCAGCAGCTCGAGTGAGCGGGGGTACCCCCCAAAGCAGTTCTTC; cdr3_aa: CASSSSERGYPPKQFF
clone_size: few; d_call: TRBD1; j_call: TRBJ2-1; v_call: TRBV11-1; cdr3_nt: TGTGCCAGCAGACCGGGACAGGGAATTATCTATGAGCAGTTCTTC; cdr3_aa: CASRPGQGIIYEQFF
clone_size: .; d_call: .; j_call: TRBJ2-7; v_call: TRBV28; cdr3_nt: TGTGCCAGCAGGCGGGGGCTAGCGCTAAGCTCCTACGAGCAGTACTTC; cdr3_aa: CASRRGLALSSYEQYF
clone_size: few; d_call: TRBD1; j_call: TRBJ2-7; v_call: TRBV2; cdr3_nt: TGTGCCAGCAGGGGGACAGGACACAGCTACGAGCAGTACTTC; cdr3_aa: CASRGTGHSYEQYF
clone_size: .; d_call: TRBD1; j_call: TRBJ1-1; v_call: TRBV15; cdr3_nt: TGTGCCACCAGCAAACCGACAGGGGCGAACACTGAAGCTTTCTTT; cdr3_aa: CATSKPTGANTEAFF